The rows below give T cell receptor beta chains drawn from one sample of a study of blood T cells in healthy people across ages. TCRdb recomputed calls from the 5' RACE reads with MiXCR, one row per CDR3 protein. The sample has roughly 1,500,000 distinct CDR3 sequences, about 31% seen once. Specimen: blood. The origin of the receptors is a woman between 25 and 40 years old in good health. Each CDR3 is given with its conserved first and last residue. The D gene is left open where the match is weak. Some rows have no size entry. The others give once, few or many, or a class for an expanded clone.

d_gene	abundance	len	j_gene	v_gene	CDR3nt	CDR3aa
TRBD2	.	16	TRBJ2-2	TRBV5-1	TGCGCCAGCAGCTTGAGTCTAGCGGGTAACACCGGGGAGCTGTTTTTT	CASSLSLAGNTGELFF
TRBD1	.	15	TRBJ1-1	TRBV6-1	TGTGCCAGCAGTGAACTTCCGGGACAGGGGCCTGAAGCTTTCTTT	CASSELPGQGPEAFF
.	few	15	TRBJ2-1	TRBV14	TGTGCCAGCAGCCAAGTTCCGGCAGGGCCTAATGAGCAGTTCTTC	CASSQVPAGPNEQFF
.	few	13	TRBJ2-5	TRBV9	TGTGCCAGCAGCCCCACCGTCGGAGAGACCCAGTACTTC	CASSPTVGETQYF
.	.	15	TRBJ2-5	TRBV4-2	TGTGCCAGCAGCCAAGAAGCGGTAACTCAAGAGACCCAGTACTTC	CASSQEAVTQETQYF
TRBD2	few	13	TRBJ2-7	TRBV20-1	TGCAGTGCCAGGAGTGGACTAGTGGACGAGCAGTACTTC	CSARSGLVDEQYF
.	.	10	TRBJ2-1	TRBV29-1	TGCAGCGGTATAACGATTGAGCAGTTCTTC	CSGITIEQFF
.	.	15	TRBJ2-1	TRBV11-1	TGTGCCAGCAGCGCTTCGGACGGGCCCTACAATGAGCAGTTCTTC	CASSASDGPYNEQFF
.	few	15	TRBJ1-1	TRBV6-6	TGTGCCAGCAGTTACTCGGCAGGGCTGATCACTGAAGCTTTCTTT	CASSYSAGLITEAFF
.	few	12	TRBJ1-1	TRBV7-9	TGTGCCAGCAGCCGCGAGGTCACTGAAGCTTTCTTT	CASSREVTEAFF
.	few	14	TRBJ1-1	TRBV2	TGTGCCAGCAGTGAGGCCAGACAAAACACTGAAGCTTTCTTT	CASSEARQNTEAFF
.	.	11	TRBJ2-7	TRBV20-1	TGCAGTGCTAGAGATCGGAGCGAGCAGTACTTC	CSARDRSEQYF
.	.	13	TRBJ1-6	TRBV2	TGTGCCAGCAGCGAGACCGGGACTTCACCCCTCCACTTT	CASSETGTSPLHF
TRBD2	few	15	TRBJ2-7	TRBV11-2	TGTGCCAGCAGCCCTTTTCCGGCGGGGGAAAACGAGCAGTACTTC	CASSPFPAGENEQYF
.	.	13	TRBJ1-5	TRBV12-3/TRBV12-4	TGTGCCAGCAGTTTCATTGTCAATCAGCCCCAGCATTTT	CASSFIVNQPQHF
TRBD2	.	15	TRBJ2-7	TRBV5-1	TGCGCCAGCAGCTTGGACCCGGGACTAGCCTACGAGCAGTACTTC	CASSLDPGLAYEQYF
.	few	15	TRBJ1-1	TRBV20-1	TGCAGTGCTAGAGTGGCTGGGGCTTTGAACACTGAAGCTTTCTTT	CSARVAGALNTEAFF
.	.	13	TRBJ1-2	TRBV20-1	TGCAGTGCTAGAGCAGGGCGTCTGAGGGGCTACACCTTC	CSARAGRLRGYTF
.	.	18	TRBJ2-3	TRBV4-1	TGCGCCTGCAGCCAAGGAACTTTTGGCAGGGTAGACACAGATACGCAGTATTTT	CACSQGTFGRVDTDTQYF
.	.	13	TRBJ1-4	TRBV29-1	TGCAGCGTCCAGGGTACAACTAATGAAAAACTGTTTTTT	CSVQGTTNEKLFF
.	.	15	TRBJ2-1	TRBV2	TGTGCCAGCAGTGAGTGGGGGACTGTCGCCAATGAGCAGTTCTTC	CASSEWGTVANEQFF
TRBD2	.	16	TRBJ2-6	TRBV6-5	TGTGCCAGCAGGCCTAGCGGGACCTCTGGGGCCAGCGTCCTGACTTTC	CASRPSGTSGASVLTF
TRBD1	.	15	TRBJ1-2	TRBV20-1	TGCAGTGCTCAGCCGGCGGGACAGGGAAGGGAAGGCTACACCTTC	CSAQPAGQGREGYTF
TRBD1	.	14	TRBJ1-1	TRBV25-1	TGTGCCAGCAGTGCCGACAGGGTGAACACTGAAGCTTTCTTT	CASSADRVNTEAFF
TRBD2	.	18	TRBJ2-1	TRBV7-3	TGTGCCAGCAGCTTAAATCCGGCGCGGGGGGGTTCCTACAATGAGCAGTTCTTC	CASSLNPARGGSYNEQFF
TRBD1	few	15	TRBJ1-2	TRBV24-1	TGTGCCACCAGTGACCCGGGACAGACTAACTATGGCTACACCTTC	CATSDPGQTNYGYTF
.	.	14	TRBJ2-7	TRBV3-1	TGTGCCAGCAGCCCCGGGGCAGCCTCCTACGAGCAGTACTTC	CASSPGAASYEQYF
TRBD1	.	14	TRBJ1-1	TRBV10-3	TGTGCCATCAGTGTCGGGACAGGGGGCACTGAAGCTTTCTTT	CAISVGTGGTEAFF
.	few	14	TRBJ2-2	TRBV29-1	TGCAGCGTCGTGCCCATGGTGGGCACCGGGGAGCTGTTTTTT	CSVVPMVGTGELFF
TRBD1	few	13	TRBJ1-1	TRBV29-1	TGCAGCGCATGGGGACAGGGAGACACTGAAGCTTTCTTT	CSAWGQGDTEAFF
.	.	15	TRBJ2-1	TRBV24-1	TGTGCCACCAGTGATACGCAGGGATACTACAATGAGCAGTTCTTC	CATSDTQGYYNEQFF
.	.	14	TRBJ2-1	TRBV20-1	TGCAGTGCCCTGACTAAACCTTCCTACAATGAGCAGTTCTTC	CSALTKPSYNEQFF
.	.	14	TRBJ2-7	TRBV18	TGTGCCAGCTCACAATCTCCTATCGGGGCCGAGCAGTACTTC	CASSQSPIGAEQYF
.	few	14	TRBJ2-1	TRBV9	TGTGCCAGCAGCGTAGGGTGGGGCCAAAATGAGCAGTTCTTC	CASSVGWGQNEQFF
.	few	16	TRBJ2-7	TRBV29-1	TGCAGCGTTGTCGGACCAGGGGCAGGAGCCCTTGGCGAGCAGTACTTC	CSVVGPGAGALGEQYF
.	few	15	TRBJ2-7	TRBV20-1	TGCAGTGCTAGTTCGGCTAGCAGAAGCTCCTACGAGCAGTACTTC	CSASSASRSSYEQYF
.	few	15	TRBJ2-2	TRBV10-1	TGCGCCAGCAGTGAGTCCCGGGCCGGCACCGGGGAGCTGTTTTTT	CASSESRAGTGELFF
.	many	13	TRBJ2-5	TRBV6-6	TGTGCCAGCAGACCGGGGGAGATAGAGACCCAGTACTTC	CASRPGEIETQYF
TRBD1	.	16	TRBJ2-4	TRBV20-1	TGCAGTGCTAGAGATACAAAACAGGGGGGCAAAAACATTCAGTACTTC	CSARDTKQGGKNIQYF
.	.	15	TRBJ2-6	TRBV27	TGTGCCAGCGGTTTGGGGGTCTCTGGGGCCAACGTCCTGACTTTC	CASGLGVSGANVLTF
TRBD2	.	15	TRBJ2-3	TRBV20-1	TGCAGTGCGAACCCGGCGGGGGGGCCGACAGATACGCAGTATTTT	CSANPAGGPTDTQYF
.	few	13	TRBJ2-7	TRBV18	TGTGCCAGCTCACCAATATCGGGGTACGAGCAGTACTTC	CASSPISGYEQYF
.	few	12	TRBJ1-2	TRBV20-1	TGCAGTGCTTTACCGTCTAACTATGGCTACACCTTC	CSALPSNYGYTF
.	many	14	TRBJ2-5	TRBV6-6	TGTGCCAGCAGTCTAGACGGCTATGGGGAGACCCAGTACTTC	CASSLDGYGETQYF
TRBD1	once	16	TRBJ1-5	TRBV20-1	TGCAGTGCTAGAGATCCGTCGGGACAGAACAATCAGCCCCAGCATTTT	CSARDPSGQNNQPQHF
TRBD2	many	13	TRBJ2-7	TRBV29-1	TGCAGCGGGAGAGCGGGAGCAGGGTACGAGCAGTACTTC	CSGRAGAGYEQYF
.	few	15	TRBJ2-2	TRBV7-9	TGTGCCAGCAGCTTAAAGGGGAGCTACACCGGGGAGCTGTTTTTT	CASSLKGSYTGELFF
TRBD1	few	13	TRBJ1-1	TRBV7-2	TGTGCCAGCAGCTCCCCGAGGGACAGGGGAGCTTTCTTT	CASSSPRDRGAFF
TRBD2	.	11	TRBJ2-5	TRBV30	TGTGGGGCGGGAGCGGCCAATGAGCAGTACTTC	CGAGAANEQYF
.	.	14	TRBJ1-5	TRBV7-2	TGTGCCAGCAGCTTCAGACAGCGAGAACAGCCCCAGCATTTT	CASSFRQREQPQHF